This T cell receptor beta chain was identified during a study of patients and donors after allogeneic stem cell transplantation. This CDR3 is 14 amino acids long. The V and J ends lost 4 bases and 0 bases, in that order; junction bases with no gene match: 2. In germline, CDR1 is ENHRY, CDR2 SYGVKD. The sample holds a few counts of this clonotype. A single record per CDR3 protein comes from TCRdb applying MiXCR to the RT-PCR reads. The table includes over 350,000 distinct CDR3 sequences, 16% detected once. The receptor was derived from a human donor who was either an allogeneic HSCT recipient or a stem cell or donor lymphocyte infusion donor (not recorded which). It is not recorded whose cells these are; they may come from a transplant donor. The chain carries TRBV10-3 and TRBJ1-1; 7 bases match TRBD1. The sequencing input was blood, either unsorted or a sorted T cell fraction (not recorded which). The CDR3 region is CAISVGQMNTEAFF. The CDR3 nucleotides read TGTGCCATCAGTGTGGGACAGATGAACACTGAAGCTTTCTTT.